This T cell receptor beta chain is from a study of blood T cells in healthy people across ages (dated by TCRdb to the mid-2010s). For the study in its entirety: In model experiments, template switching captured about one uniquely barcoded TCR beta cDNA molecule for every two T cells. For two donors (one aged 18 to 29 and one aged 80 or older), the study analyzed two additional independent replicas of 1 million unique cDNA reads from the same blood draw. To avoid experimental bias, donors of different ages were randomly spread across the sequencing lanes. To track age-related changes in TCR beta repertoire diversity, the study relied on deep sequencing normalized with unique cDNA molecular identifiers. Four age groups were formed from the donors: young (average approximately 15 years), middle-aged (approximately 39), aged (around 68) and long-lived (about 80). Overall study outcomes, separate from this receptor: Observed TCR beta diversity per million T cells fell roughly linearly with age, and a significant reduction was already apparent by age roughly 40. A strong correlation was found between observed TCR beta diversity and the percentage of naive T cells measured by flow cytometry. Compared with the aged group, the long-lived group had more naive CD4+ T cells, fewer expanded clones and increased TCR diversity, a pattern suggesting age selection. Total diversity estimates from one million sequenced T cells were considered lower bounds and underestimates. Because profiling used bulk unsorted PBMCs, naive and antigen-experienced compartments could not be compared conclusively. Because the CMV infection status of the donors was unknown, age-related changes in expanded clonotypes may potentially have been confounded.

Taken from cysteine to phenylalanine, the CDR3 has 16 residues. Only the CDR3 DNA is retained, 48 bases long and in frame from the first base. CDR1 and CDR2 were assigned from the germline V gene as SGHTA and FQGTGA. Trimming takes 2 bases off V and 0 bases off J; junction bases not matched to a gene: 4. The method behind the library was 5' RACE. Sequencing was carried out with an Illumina HiSeq 2500. A second 7 to 11 cycle PCR used a sample-barcoded 5' primer and a J-beta primer mix. A template-switch 5' adaptor carrying 12 random nucleotides introduced a unique molecular identifier onto each TCR beta cDNA molecule. At least 2.5 million CDR3-containing paired-end reads were obtained from each sample. First-strand cDNA was synthesized from all RNA with the Mint cDNA synthesis kit, primed by a TRBC-specific oligonucleotide. All cDNA was treated with uracil-DNA glycosylase and then went through a first 18-cycle PCR with the universal primers M1SS and BC2_uni_R. The published analysis was carried out like this. Normalization of each sample was performed by random selection of 1 million high-quality reads, each carrying a distinct molecular identifier. Reads with shared molecular identifiers were discarded instead of being binned into consensus sequences. MiTCR, run with a Q25 quality threshold and the strictest error-elimination algorithm, handled CDR3 identification, clonotype clustering and error correction. A nonparametric unseen species model with Euler transformation was used to estimate lower-bound total TCR beta diversity. TCRdb reran the public reads through fastp at Q25 and MiXCR, keeping productive beta chains. Identical CDR3 proteins give one entry, which carries the most common genes and DNA. These V and J calls derive from TCRdb rather than the authors' analysis. The table for this sample lists around 800,000 distinct CDR3 sequences; 62% of them were counted only once. The biggest ten clones account for about 30% of the sample.

On this clonotype itself: No antigen is known for it. The record has no base qualities; no much larger clone is one base away.

The 39 donors, aged 6 to 90 years, were systemically healthy Caucasian individuals from Russia. Around 9.8 milliliters of peripheral blood were collected from each donor into EDTA-treated Vacutainer tubes. Ficoll-Paque density-gradient centrifugation was used to isolate PBMCs, with at least 6.5 million per sample. Trizol reagent was used to extract total RNA from PBMCs, with at least 6 micrograms per sample. Naive CD45RAhigh/CD27high T cell percentages were measured by flow cytometry on a PBMC aliquot from every donor. The chain was built from TRBV7-3 and TRBJ2-3, with 8 bases matching TRBD2. The sample taken for sequencing was blood. This receptor was obtained from a man aged 25-45 years in good health. In nucleotides, the sequence is TGTGCCAGCAGCTTACAAGGGACTAGAAGCACAGATACGCAGTATTTT. It translates to CASSLQGTRSTDTQYF.